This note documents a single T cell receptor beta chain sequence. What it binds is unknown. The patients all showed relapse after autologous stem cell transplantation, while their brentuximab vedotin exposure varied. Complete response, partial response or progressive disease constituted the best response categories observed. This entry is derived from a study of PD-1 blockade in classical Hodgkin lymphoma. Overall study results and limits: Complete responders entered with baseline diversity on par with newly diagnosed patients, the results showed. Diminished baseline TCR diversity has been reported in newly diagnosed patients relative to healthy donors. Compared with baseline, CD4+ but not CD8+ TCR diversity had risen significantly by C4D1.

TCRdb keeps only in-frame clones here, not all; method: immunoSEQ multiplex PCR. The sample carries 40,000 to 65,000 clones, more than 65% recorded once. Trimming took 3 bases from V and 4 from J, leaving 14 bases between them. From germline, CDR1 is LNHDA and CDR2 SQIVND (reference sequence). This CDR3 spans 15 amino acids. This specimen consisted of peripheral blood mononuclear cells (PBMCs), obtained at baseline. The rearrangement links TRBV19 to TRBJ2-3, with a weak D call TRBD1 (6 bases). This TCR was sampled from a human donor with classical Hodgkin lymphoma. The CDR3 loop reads CASSIGTGLPDTQYF. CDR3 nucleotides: TGTGCCAGTAGTATTGGTACAGGGCTGCCAGATACGCAGTATTTT.